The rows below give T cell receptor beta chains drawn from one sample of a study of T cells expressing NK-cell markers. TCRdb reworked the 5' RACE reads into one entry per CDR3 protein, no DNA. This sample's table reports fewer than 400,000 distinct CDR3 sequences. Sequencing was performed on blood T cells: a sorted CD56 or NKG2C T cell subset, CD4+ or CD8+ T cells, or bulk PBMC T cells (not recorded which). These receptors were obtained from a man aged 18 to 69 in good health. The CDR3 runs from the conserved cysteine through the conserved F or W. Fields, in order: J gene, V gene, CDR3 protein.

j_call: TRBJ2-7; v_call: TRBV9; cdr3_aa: CASSARGVWGEQYF
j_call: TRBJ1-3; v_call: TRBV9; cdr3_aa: CASRRGDHSGNTIYF
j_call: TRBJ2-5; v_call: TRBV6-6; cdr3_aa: CASSKAGTETQYF
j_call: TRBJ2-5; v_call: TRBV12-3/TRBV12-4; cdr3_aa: CASSILAGGPETQYF
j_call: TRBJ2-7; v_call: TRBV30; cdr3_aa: CAGGEGYSYEQYF
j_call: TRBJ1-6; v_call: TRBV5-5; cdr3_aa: CASSLDVRAYNSPLHF
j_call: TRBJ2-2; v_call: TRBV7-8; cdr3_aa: CASSRRPSGVGTGELFF
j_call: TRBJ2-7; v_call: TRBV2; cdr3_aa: CASSSADSSSEQYF
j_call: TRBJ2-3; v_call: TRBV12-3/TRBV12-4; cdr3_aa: CASSRGGRYTQYF
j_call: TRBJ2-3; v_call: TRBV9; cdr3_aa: CASSVSSSSSTDTQYF